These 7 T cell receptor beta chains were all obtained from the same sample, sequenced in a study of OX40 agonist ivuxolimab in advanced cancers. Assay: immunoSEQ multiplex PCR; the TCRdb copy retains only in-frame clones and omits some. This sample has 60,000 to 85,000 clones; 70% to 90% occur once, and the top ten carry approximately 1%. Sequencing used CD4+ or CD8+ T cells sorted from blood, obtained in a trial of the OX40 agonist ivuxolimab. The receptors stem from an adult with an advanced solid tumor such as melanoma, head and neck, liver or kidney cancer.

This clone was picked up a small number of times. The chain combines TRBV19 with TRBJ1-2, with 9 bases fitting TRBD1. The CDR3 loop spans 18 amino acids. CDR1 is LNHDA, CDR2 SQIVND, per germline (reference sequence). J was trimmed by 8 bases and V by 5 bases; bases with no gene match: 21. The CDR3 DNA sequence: TGTGCCAGTAGTCCCATGCTACTCCCGGGACAGGGAGGTGGCGGCTACACCTTC. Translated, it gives CASSPMLLPGQGGGGYTF.

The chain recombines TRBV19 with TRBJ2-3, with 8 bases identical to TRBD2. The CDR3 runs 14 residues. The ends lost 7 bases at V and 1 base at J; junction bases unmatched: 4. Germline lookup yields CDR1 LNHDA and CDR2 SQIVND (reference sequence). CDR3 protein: CASTPAGGTDTQYF. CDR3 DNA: TGTGCCAGTACCCCAGCGGGAGGCACAGATACGCAGTATTTT.

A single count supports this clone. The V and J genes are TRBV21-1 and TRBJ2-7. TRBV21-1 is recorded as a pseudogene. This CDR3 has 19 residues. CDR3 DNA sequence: TGTGCCAGCAGCCCCCCCGAACTAAGCGGACATTCGAGCTCCTACGAGCAGTACTTC. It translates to CASSPPELSGHSSSYEQYF.

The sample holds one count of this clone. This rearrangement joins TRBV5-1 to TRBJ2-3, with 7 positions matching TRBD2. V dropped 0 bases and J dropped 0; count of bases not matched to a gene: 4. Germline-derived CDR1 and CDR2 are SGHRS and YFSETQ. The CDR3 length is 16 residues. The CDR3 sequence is CASSLEASGSTDTQYF. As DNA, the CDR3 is TGCGCCAGCAGCTTGGAGGCTAGCGGTAGCACAGATACGCAGTATTTT.

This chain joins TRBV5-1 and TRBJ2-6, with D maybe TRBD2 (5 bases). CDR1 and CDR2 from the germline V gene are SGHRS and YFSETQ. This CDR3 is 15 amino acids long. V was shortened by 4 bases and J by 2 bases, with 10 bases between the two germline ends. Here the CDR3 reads CASSPNGAGANVLTF. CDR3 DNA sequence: TGCGCCAGCAGCCCGAACGGGGCTGGGGCCAACGTCCTGACTTTC.

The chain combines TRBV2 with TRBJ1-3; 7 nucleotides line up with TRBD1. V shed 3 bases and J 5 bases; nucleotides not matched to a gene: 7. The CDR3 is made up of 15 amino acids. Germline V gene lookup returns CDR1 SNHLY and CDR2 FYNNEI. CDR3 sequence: CASSDSGQKRNTIYF. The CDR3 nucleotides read TGTGCCAGCAGTGACTCGGGACAGAAAAGAAACACCATATATTTT.

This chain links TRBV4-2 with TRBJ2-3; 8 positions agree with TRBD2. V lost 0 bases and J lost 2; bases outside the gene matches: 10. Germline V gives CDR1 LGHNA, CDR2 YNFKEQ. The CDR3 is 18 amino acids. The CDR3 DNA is TGTGCCAGCAGCCAAGATGTCGTCGGGACTAGTAACACAGATACGCAGTATTTT. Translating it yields CASSQDVVGTSNTDTQYF.